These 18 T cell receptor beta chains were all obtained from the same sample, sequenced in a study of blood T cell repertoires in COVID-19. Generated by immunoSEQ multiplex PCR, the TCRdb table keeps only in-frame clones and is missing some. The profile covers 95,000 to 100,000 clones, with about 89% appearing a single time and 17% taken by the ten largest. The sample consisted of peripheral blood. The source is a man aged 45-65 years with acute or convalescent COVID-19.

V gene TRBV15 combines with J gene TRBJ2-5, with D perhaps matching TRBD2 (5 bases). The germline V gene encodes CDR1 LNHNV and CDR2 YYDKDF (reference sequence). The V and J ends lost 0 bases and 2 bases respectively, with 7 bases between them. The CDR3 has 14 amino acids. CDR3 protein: CATSREGVQETQYF. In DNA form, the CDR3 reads TGTGCCACCAGCAGAGAGGGAGTTCAAGAGACCCAGTACTTC.

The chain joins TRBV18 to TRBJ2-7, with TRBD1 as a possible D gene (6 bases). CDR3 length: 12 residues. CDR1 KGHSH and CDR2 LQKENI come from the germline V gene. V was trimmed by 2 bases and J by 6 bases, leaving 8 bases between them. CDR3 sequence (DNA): TGTGCCAGCTCACCAGAACAGGGCGAGCAGTACTTC. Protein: CASSPEQGEQYF.

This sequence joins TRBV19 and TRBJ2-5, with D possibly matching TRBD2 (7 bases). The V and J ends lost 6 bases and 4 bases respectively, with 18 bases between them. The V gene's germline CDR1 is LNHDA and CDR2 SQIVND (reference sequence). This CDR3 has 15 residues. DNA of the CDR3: TGTGCCAGTAGAAGGGGGGGAGCCCTTGTAGAGACCCAGTACTTC. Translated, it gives CASRRGGALVETQYF. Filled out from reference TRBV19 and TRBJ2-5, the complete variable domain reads DGGITQSPKYLFRKEGQNVTLSCEQNLNHDAMYWYRQDPGQGLRLIYYSQIVNDFQKGDIAEGYSVSREKKESFPLTVTSAQKNPTAFYLCASRRGGALVETQYFGPGTRLLVL.

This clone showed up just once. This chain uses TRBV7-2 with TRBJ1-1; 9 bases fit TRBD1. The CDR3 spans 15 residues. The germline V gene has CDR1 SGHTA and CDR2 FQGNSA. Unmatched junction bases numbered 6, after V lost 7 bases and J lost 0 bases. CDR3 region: CASIRQGGMNTEAFF. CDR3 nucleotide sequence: TGTGCCAGCATTCGACAGGGGGGGATGAACACTGAAGCTTTCTTT.

The CDR3 region is CASSLGQLNYGYTF. CDR3 nucleotides: TGCGCCAGCAGCCTGGGACAGCTAAACTATGGCTACACCTTC. V and J are TRBV5-1 and TRBJ1-2; 7 positions agree with TRBD1. The length of the CDR3 is 14 residues. The J segment lost 2 bases and the V segment lost 4 bases, leaving 5 bases of the junction unmatched. CDR1 and CDR2 from the germline V gene are SGHRS and YFSETQ.

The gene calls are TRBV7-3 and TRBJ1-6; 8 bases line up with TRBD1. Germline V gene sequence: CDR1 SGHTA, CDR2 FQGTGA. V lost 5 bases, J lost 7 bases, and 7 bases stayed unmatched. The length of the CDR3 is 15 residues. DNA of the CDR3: TGTGCCAGCAGCCCAGGCCCAGGGGGCAATTCACCCCTCCACTTT. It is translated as CASSPGPGGNSPLHF.

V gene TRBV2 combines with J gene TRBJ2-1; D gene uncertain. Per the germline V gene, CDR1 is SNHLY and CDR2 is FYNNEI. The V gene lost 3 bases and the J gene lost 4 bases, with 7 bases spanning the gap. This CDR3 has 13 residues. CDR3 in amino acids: CASSEGAYNEQFF. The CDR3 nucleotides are TGTGCCAGCAGTGAGGGCGCTTACAATGAGCAGTTCTTC.

The CDR3 loop is CASSPRQGGNGYTF. For the CDR3, the DNA is TGTGCCAGCAGCCCGCGACAGGGTGGAAATGGCTACACCTTC. The chain employs TRBV7-8 and TRBJ1-2, with 7 bases that match TRBD1. Germline CDR1 and CDR2: SGHVS and FQNEAQ. V lost 5 bases and J lost 6; bases outside the gene matches: 9. This CDR3 has 14 residues.

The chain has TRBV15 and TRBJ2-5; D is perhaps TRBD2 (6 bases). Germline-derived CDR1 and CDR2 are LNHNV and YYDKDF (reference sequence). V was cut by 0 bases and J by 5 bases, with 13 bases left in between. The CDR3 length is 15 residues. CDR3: CATSREGTSGETQYF. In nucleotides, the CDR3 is TGTGCCACCAGCAGAGAAGGGACCAGCGGGGAGACCCAGTACTTC.

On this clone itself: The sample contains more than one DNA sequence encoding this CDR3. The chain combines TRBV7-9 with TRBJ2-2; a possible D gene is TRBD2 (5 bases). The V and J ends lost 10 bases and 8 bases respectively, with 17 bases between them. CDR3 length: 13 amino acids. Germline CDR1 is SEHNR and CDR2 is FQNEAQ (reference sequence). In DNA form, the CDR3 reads TGTGCCACCCGCGGAACCGGAGGAGGGGAGCTGTTTTTT. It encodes CATRGTGGGELFF.

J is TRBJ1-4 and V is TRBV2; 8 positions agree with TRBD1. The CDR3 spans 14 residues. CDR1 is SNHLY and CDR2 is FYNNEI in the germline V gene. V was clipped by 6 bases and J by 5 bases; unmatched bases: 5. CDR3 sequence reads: CASRRTGQNEKLFF. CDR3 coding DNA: TGTGCCAGCAGGAGGACAGGGCAAAATGAAAAACTGTTTTTT.

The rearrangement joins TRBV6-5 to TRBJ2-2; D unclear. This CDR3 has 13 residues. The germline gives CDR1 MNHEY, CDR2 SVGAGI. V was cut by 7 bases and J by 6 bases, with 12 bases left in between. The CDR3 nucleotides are TGTGCCAGCATTCCGACTGTAGCCGGGGAGCTGTTTTTT. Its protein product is CASIPTVAGELFF.

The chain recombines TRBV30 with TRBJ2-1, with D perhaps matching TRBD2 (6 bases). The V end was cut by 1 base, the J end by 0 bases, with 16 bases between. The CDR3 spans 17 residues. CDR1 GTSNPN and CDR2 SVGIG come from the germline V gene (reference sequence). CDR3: CAWSAARDLSSYNEQFF. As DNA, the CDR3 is TGTGCCTGGAGTGCCGCAAGGGACTTGAGCTCCTACAATGAGCAGTTCTTC.

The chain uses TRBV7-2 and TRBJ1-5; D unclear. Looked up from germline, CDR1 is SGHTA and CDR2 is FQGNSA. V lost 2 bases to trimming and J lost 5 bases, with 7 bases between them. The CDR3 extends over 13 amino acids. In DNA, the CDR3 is TGTGCCAGCAGCTTAAACAGCCATCAGCCCCAGCATTTT. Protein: CASSLNSHQPQHF.

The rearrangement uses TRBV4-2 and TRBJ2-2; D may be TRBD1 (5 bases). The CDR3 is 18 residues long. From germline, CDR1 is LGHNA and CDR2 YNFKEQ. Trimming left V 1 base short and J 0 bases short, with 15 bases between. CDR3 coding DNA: TGTGCCAGCAGCCAAGTCGGATTAAGACAGTCGAACACCGGGGAGCTGTTTTTT. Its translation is CASSQVGLRQSNTGELFF.

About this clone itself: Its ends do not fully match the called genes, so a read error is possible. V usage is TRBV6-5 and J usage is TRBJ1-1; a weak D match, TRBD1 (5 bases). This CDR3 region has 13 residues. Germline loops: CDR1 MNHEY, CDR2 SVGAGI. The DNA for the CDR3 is TGTGTCAGCAGCCTGGACAAGATAAATGAAGCTTTCTTT. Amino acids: CVSSLDKINEAFF.

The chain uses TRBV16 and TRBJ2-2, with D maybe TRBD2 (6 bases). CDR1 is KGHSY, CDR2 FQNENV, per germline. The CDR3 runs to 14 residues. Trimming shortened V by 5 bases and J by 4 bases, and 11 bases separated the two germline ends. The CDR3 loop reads CASSLLASTGELFF. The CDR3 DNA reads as TGTGCCAGCAGCTTACTAGCATCCACCGGGGAGCTGTTTTTT.

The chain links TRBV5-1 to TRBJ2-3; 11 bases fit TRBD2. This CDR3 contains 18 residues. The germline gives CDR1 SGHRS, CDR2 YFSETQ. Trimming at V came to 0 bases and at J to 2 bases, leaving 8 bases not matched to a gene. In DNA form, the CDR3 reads TGCGCCAGCAGCTTGGCCGGGACTAGCGGAACTTACACAGATACGCAGTATTTT. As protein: CASSLAGTSGTYTDTQYF.